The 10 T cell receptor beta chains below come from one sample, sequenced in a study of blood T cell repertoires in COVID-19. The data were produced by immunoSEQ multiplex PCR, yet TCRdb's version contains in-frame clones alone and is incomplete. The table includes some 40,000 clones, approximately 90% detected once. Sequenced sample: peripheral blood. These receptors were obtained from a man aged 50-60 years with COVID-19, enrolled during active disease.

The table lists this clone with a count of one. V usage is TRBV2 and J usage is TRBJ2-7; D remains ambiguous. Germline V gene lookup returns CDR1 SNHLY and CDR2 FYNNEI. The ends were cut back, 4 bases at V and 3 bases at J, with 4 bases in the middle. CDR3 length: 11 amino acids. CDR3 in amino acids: CASSGVYEQYF. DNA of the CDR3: TGTGCCAGCAGTGGAGTCTACGAGCAGTACTTC.

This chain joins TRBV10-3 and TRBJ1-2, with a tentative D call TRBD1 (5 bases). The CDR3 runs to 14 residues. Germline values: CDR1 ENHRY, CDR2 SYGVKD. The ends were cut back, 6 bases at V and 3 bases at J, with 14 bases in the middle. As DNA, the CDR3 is TGTGCCATCAGGCCGGCAGGGTCGGACTATGGCTACACCTTC. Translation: CAIRPAGSDYGYTF.

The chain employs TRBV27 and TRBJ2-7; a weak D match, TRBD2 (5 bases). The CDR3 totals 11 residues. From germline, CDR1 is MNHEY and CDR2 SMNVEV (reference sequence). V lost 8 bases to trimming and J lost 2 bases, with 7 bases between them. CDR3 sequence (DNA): TGTGCCAGCGGGAGACCCTACGAGCAGTACTTC. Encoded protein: CASGRPYEQYF.

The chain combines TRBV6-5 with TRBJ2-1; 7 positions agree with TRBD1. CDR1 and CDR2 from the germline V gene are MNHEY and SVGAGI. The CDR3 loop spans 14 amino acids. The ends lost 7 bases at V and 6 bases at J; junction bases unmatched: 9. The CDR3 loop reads CASTRDSLFNEQFF. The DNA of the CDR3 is TGTGCCAGCACTAGGGACAGCCTCTTCAATGAGCAGTTCTTC.

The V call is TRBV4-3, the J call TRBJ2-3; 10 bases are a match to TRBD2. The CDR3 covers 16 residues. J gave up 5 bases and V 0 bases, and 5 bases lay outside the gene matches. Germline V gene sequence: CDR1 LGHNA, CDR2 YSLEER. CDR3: CASSQDWASGRDTQYF. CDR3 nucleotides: TGCGCCAGCAGCCAAGATTGGGCTAGCGGGAGAGATACGCAGTATTTT.

The CDR3 DNA sequence: TGTGCCAGCAGCCATCTTGGACTAGGGCGTCAGGGCTACACCTTC. It yields the protein CASSHLGLGRQGYTF. The chain employs TRBV3-1 (or the pseudogene TRBV3-2) and TRBJ1-2; D remains unclear. CDR3 length: 15 residues. Germline-derived CDR1 and CDR2 are LGHDT and YNNKEL (reference sequence). V was cut by 3 bases and J by 8 bases, with 19 bases left in between.

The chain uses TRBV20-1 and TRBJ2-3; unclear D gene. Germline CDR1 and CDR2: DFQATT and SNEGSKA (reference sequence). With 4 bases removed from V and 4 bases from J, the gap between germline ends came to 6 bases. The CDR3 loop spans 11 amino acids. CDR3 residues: CSATVPDTQYF. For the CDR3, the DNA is TGCAGTGCTACAGTGCCAGATACGCAGTATTTT.

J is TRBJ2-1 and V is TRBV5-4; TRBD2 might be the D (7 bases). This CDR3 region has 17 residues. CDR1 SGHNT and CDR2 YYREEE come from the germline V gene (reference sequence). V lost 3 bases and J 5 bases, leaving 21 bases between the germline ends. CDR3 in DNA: TGTGCCAGCAGCTCCTTTATTCGGCGGGGGCCTAACAATGAGCAGTTCTTC. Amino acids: CASSSFIRRGPNNEQFF.

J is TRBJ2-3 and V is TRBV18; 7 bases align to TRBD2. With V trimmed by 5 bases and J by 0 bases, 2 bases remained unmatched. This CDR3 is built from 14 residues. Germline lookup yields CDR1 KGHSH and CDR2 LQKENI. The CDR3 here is CASSSSGSTDTQYF. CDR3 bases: TGTGCCAGCTCAAGTAGCGGGAGCACAGATACGCAGTATTTT.

In DNA, the CDR3 is TGTGCCAGTAGTATACAAAGCGGGAGGACTTACGAGCAGTACTTC. This sequence encodes CASSIQSGRTYEQYF. This chain uses TRBV19 with TRBJ2-7; 9 bases are shared with TRBD2. CDR3 length: 15 residues. Unmatched junction bases numbered 6, after V lost 2 bases and J lost 4 bases. Germline V gives CDR1 LNHDA, CDR2 SQIVND (reference sequence).